What follows describes a single TCR beta chain. The sample belongs to a study of T cell changes during pregnancy in multiple sclerosis. Profiled with immunoSEQ multiplex PCR; TCRdb holds only in-frame clones, not every one. The sample holds 50,000 or so clones, around 92% seen once. With 0 bases clipped from V and 8 bases from J, the junction kept 11 bases outside the gene matches. The CDR3 sequence is 17 residues long. CDR1 MNHEY and CDR2 SMNVEV come from the germline V gene (reference sequence). The TCR sequence derives from a female donor with multiple sclerosis, enrolled in a pregnancy study. Sequenced material: CD4+ T cells from peripheral blood mononuclear cells, taken after pregnancy. The gene calls are TRBV27 and TRBJ2-1, with 9 nucleotides matching TRBD2. CDR3 amino acids: CASSLSKVAGDFYEQFF. The CDR3 nucleotides read TGTGCCAGCAGTTTATCGAAGGTAGCGGGAGATTTCTATGAGCAGTTCTTC.